The rows below give T cell receptor beta chains drawn from one sample of a study of blood T cell repertoires in COVID-19. Data came from immunoSEQ multiplex PCR; TCRdb stores just in-frame clones and leaves some out. This sample has 400,000 or so clones; approximately 91% occur once, and the top ten carry approximately 2.1%. The sequencing input was PBMCs or T cells enriched from blood (not recorded which). Receptors originate from a woman aged 40 to 50 with acute COVID-19. Each CDR3 is given with its conserved first and last residue. Each record gives: clone size, J gene, CDR3 length, V gene, D gene, CDR3 protein. D genes are given only for firm matches. Not all rows give a size; the values are once, few, many and, for expanded clones, a class.

size: NA; J: TRBJ2-7; length: 15; V: TRBV19; D: TRBD2; CDR3: CASSSGGDSKYEQYF
size: NA; J: TRBJ1-5; length: 14; V: TRBV19; D: NA; CDR3: CASNPVVAPQPQHF
size: NA; J: TRBJ1-1; length: 14; V: TRBV18; D: NA; CDR3: CASSQQGLNTEAFF
size: NA; J: TRBJ2-3; length: 15; V: TRBV5-6; D: NA; CDR3: CASSPRTVGADTQYF
size: once; J: TRBJ2-7; length: 16; V: TRBV11-2; D: TRBD2; CDR3: CASSLPLAGVNYEQYF
size: NA; J: TRBJ2-1; length: 15; V: TRBV9; D: TRBD1; CDR3: CASSQGQEIYNEQFF
size: once; J: TRBJ1-2; length: 17; V: TRBV4-1; D: TRBD1; CDR3: CASSQKTAGTGSFGYTF
size: NA; J: TRBJ1-4; length: 13; V: TRBV21-1; D: NA; CDR3: CASSIPMREKLFF
size: NA; J: TRBJ1-2; length: 15; V: TRBV11-2; D: NA; CDR3: CASSSTGLHRSGYTF
size: NA; J: TRBJ1-5; length: 14; V: TRBV19; D: NA; CDR3: CASSIWRRGQPQHF
size: NA; J: TRBJ2-1; length: 15; V: TRBV3-1/TRBV3-2; D: TRBD2; CDR3: CASSQVGLINNEQFF
size: NA; J: TRBJ1-3; length: 16; V: TRBV5-1; D: TRBD1; CDR3: CASSLAGQGYGNTIYF
size: few; J: TRBJ2-3; length: 15; V: TRBV11-2; D: NA; CDR3: CASSLLGGGADTQYF
size: NA; J: TRBJ2-1; length: 14; V: TRBV2; D: TRBD2; CDR3: CASRGLAGYNEQFF
size: NA; J: TRBJ1-4; length: 16; V: TRBV7-8; D: TRBD1; CDR3: CASSLARQGLNEKLFF
size: NA; J: TRBJ2-3; length: 13; V: TRBV24-1; D: NA; CDR3: CATSERYTDTQYF
size: once; J: TRBJ1-1; length: 12; V: TRBV6-6; D: NA; CDR3: CASTPGVAEAFF
size: NA; J: TRBJ2-5; length: 15; V: TRBV2; D: TRBD2; CDR3: CASSAPSGGKETQYF
size: NA; J: TRBJ1-1; length: 13; V: TRBV2; D: NA; CDR3: CASGRGLGTEAFF
size: NA; J: TRBJ2-7; length: 14; V: TRBV6-6; D: NA; CDR3: CASTPGQGSYEQYF
size: NA; J: TRBJ2-7; length: 15; V: TRBV9; D: TRBD1; CDR3: CASSVGDRGSYEQYF
size: NA; J: TRBJ2-5; length: 15; V: TRBV3-1/TRBV3-2; D: NA; CDR3: CASSQESGPQETQYF
size: NA; J: TRBJ1-2; length: 14; V: TRBV15; D: TRBD1; CDR3: CATSRDSGGYGYTF
size: NA; J: TRBJ1-1; length: 13; V: TRBV10-3; D: NA; CDR3: CAISEGGNTEAFF
size: NA; J: TRBJ2-1; length: 15; V: TRBV5-5; D: NA; CDR3: CASSLDLGGPGEQFF
size: NA; J: TRBJ2-1; length: 16; V: TRBV7-9; D: NA; CDR3: CASSLPDSSSYNEQFF
size: NA; J: TRBJ1-2; length: 14; V: TRBV9; D: NA; CDR3: CASSPGSTGGGYTF
size: NA; J: TRBJ2-1; length: 17; V: TRBV4-1; D: NA; CDR3: CASSHAFRGSSYNEQFF
size: once; J: TRBJ1-1; length: 12; V: TRBV3-1/TRBV3-2; D: TRBD1; CDR3: CASSATGFQAFF
size: NA; J: TRBJ1-1; length: 14; V: TRBV15; D: NA; CDR3: CATSRDKVAGEAFF
size: few; J: TRBJ1-1; length: 15; V: TRBV6-2/TRBV6-3; D: TRBD1; CDR3: CASSTRGQMNTEAFF
size: NA; J: TRBJ1-1; length: 15; V: TRBV2; D: NA; CDR3: CASSESQWGVTEAFF
size: NA; J: TRBJ1-3; length: 14; V: TRBV11-2; D: NA; CDR3: CASSLRSSGNTIYF
size: NA; J: TRBJ2-3; length: 11; V: TRBV27; D: NA; CDR3: CASNEGGTQYF
size: NA; J: TRBJ2-2; length: 15; V: TRBV2; D: TRBD2; CDR3: CASSERREGTGELFF
size: few; J: TRBJ1-2; length: 12; V: TRBV7-9; D: NA; CDR3: CASSLDPVGYTF
size: NA; J: TRBJ1-2; length: 15; V: TRBV5-1; D: TRBD1; CDR3: CASSLDRGKDYGYTF
size: few; J: TRBJ1-4; length: 12; V: TRBV2; D: NA; CDR3: CASGDRGEKLFF
size: NA; J: TRBJ1-6; length: 14; V: TRBV3-1/TRBV3-2; D: TRBD1; CDR3: CASSPKTGTSPLHF
size: NA; J: TRBJ1-2; length: 17; V: TRBV7-9; D: NA; CDR3: CASSLALAQTGPYGYTF
size: NA; J: TRBJ1-4; length: 18; V: TRBV11-2; D: NA; CDR3: CASSSTGSFSATNEKLFF
size: NA; J: TRBJ2-3; length: 12; V: TRBV7-9; D: NA; CDR3: CASSRGTDTQYF
size: NA; J: TRBJ1-1; length: 11; V: TRBV5-5; D: NA; CDR3: CASSPLVEAFF
size: NA; J: TRBJ1-5; length: 11; V: TRBV12-5; D: NA; CDR3: CASGPDKPQHF
size: NA; J: TRBJ1-4; length: 14; V: TRBV6-5; D: NA; CDR3: CASNMQSTNEKLFF
size: NA; J: TRBJ1-1; length: 15; V: TRBV18; D: NA; CDR3: CASSRSSGQDTEAFF
size: NA; J: TRBJ2-3; length: 18; V: TRBV5-5; D: NA; CDR3: CASSRSLTWIRVSDTQYF
size: NA; J: TRBJ2-7; length: 14; V: TRBV23-1; D: TRBD1; CDR3: CASSQSCPGGEQYF
size: NA; J: TRBJ1-2; length: 18; V: TRBV4-1; D: TRBD1; CDR3: CASSQEAPRDRGAYGYTF
size: once; J: TRBJ2-2; length: 14; V: TRBV2; D: NA; CDR3: CASGGQRWDGELFF
size: once; J: TRBJ1-2; length: 12; V: TRBV30; D: NA; CDR3: CAWRSTAYGYTF